This T cell receptor (beta chain) was identified in a study of T-cell memory formation after mild COVID-19. Study-wide background: Largely donor-specific TCR clusters were found.

TCRdb itself ran the 5' RACE reads through MiXCR, one entry per CDR3 protein. The data hold roughly 350,000 distinct CDR3 sequences, with roughly 21% observed a single time. After removal of 2 bases from V and 9 bases from J, the junction contained 7 bases not matched to a gene. The CDR3 is 15 residues long. Germline V gene lookup returns CDR1 MGHDK and CDR2 SYGVNS. Note on this clonotype: No antigen is known for it.

Whole-study results and caveats: Pre-infection memory already had some responding clones, implying cross-reactive memory joined. The CD4+ clones that contracted clustered mainly within CM and EM, and the CD8+ clones concentrated in EMRA. Clones contracting over day 15 to 85 were CD4/CD8 balanced, with later expanders leaning CD4+.

V and J are TRBV25-1 and TRBJ1-6; 7 bases are shared with TRBD1. The sequence was obtained from an adult woman who had mild COVID-19 (a few samples of this study predate the infection). Cell type and time point are not known. The sequenced sample consisted of PBMCs or a T cell subset sorted from them (not recorded which). The CDR3 coding sequence is TGTGCCAGCAGTGAAGCGGGACAGCCAAGTTCACCCCTCCACTTT. Residues: CASSEAGQPSSPLHF.